The clone carrying this TCR beta chain was seen repeatedly, ten times or more. The target antigen is unknown. This sample is part of a study of CD8 T cells in ankylosing spondylitis. Findings and caveats of the study: Several of the motif variants were reported before in synovial fluid and blood from reactive arthritis.

This CDR3 has 12 amino acids. The V and J ends lost 3 bases and 6 bases respectively, with 11 bases between them. Germline CDR1 DFQATT, CDR2 SNEGSKA (reference sequence). The authors made TCR beta libraries by quantitative 5'-RACE with molecular barcodes. Each CDR3 protein is one row after TCRdb ran MiXCR on the 5' RACE reads. This sample has hundreds of thousands of distinct CDR3 sequences; 20% occur once, and the top ten carry around 7.8%. The sample consisted of blood, either unsorted or a sorted T cell fraction (not recorded which). V gene TRBV20-1 combines with J gene TRBJ1-1; D gene unclear. This receptor was obtained from a male donor with ankylosing spondylitis or in good health (not recorded which). The CDR3 here is CSARFRVSEAFF. As DNA, the CDR3 is TGCAGTGCTAGGTTTAGGGTTTCTGAAGCTTTCTTT.